One sample yielded the 31 T cell receptor beta chains listed below, sequenced in a study of blood T cell repertoires in COVID-19. Sequenced by immunoSEQ multiplex PCR; TCRdb stores in-frame clones only, minus some. Of 150,000 to 200,000 clones listed, less than 85% were seen once; the top ten hold less than 3%. The specimen was peripheral blood. Receptors were obtained from a woman aged 80 or older with acute or convalescent COVID-19.

V usage is TRBV27 and J usage is TRBJ2-7; weak D call: TRBD1 (6 bases). Per germline, CDR1 MNHEY and CDR2 SMNVEV (reference sequence). V lost 5 bases and J lost 2, with 19 bases in between. The length of the CDR3 is 16 residues. CDR3 in amino acids: CASSVRTDLYPYEQYF. The CDR3 DNA reads TGTGCCAGCAGTGTTAGGACAGACCTCTACCCCTACGAGCAGTACTTC.

The V gene is TRBV7-9, the J gene TRBJ1-1; no clear D gene. Germline CDR1 is SEHNR and CDR2 is FQNEAQ (reference sequence). Trimming removed 4 bases at V and 4 bases at J, with 10 bases between. The length of the CDR3 is 13 residues. CDR3 sequence: CASSSGILTEAFF. The CDR3 coding sequence is TGTGCCAGCAGCTCCGGGATTCTCACTGAAGCTTTCTTT.

This clone was observed many times. The chain links TRBV7-6 to TRBJ2-1, with D maybe TRBD2 (7 bases). Germline V lookup: CDR1 SGHVS, CDR2 FNYEAQ. This CDR3 is built from 15 residues. Deletions cut 4 bases from V and 7 bases from J, with 17 bases between. CDR3 coding DNA: TGTGCCAGCAGCTACCCTGGGGGCGGGAGTAATGAGCAGTTCTTC. It is translated as CASSYPGGGSNEQFF.

This clone is a singleton in its sample. V and J are TRBV11-2 and TRBJ2-3; D gene ambiguous. V lost 5 bases and J lost 0, with 12 bases in between. This CDR3 contains 15 residues. CDR1 and CDR2 (germline): SGHAT, FQNNGV. The CDR3 sequence is CASSPLATSTDTQYF. CDR3 bases: TGTGCCAGCAGCCCACTCGCCACTAGCACAGATACGCAGTATTTT.

The chain links TRBV7-9 to TRBJ2-6; tentative D call: TRBD2 (6 bases). Germline V lookup: CDR1 SEHNR, CDR2 FQNEAQ (reference sequence). This CDR3 is 16 amino acids long. The V gene lost 4 bases and the J gene lost 0 bases, with 10 bases spanning the gap. DNA of the CDR3: TGTGCCAGCAGCTCGGGACTCCTCTCTGGGGCCAACGTCCTGACTTTC. This encodes CASSSGLLSGANVLTF.

This clone has more than one count but fewer than ten. The chain recombines TRBV1 with TRBJ1-5; TRBD1 was called by the table and not checked on the DNA. TRBV1 is deemed a pseudogene. The CDR3 runs 15 residues. In DNA, the CDR3 is TGCACCAGCAGCCAAGGACAGGCAATCAATCAGCCCCAGCATTTT. The encoded protein is CTSSQGQAINQPQHF.

V usage is TRBV30 and J usage is TRBJ2-7, with TRBD2 matching 9 bases. V shed 6 bases and J 5 bases; nucleotides not matched to a gene: 20. In germline, CDR1 is GTSNPN, CDR2 SVGIG (reference sequence). The CDR3 covers 17 residues. The CDR3 nucleotides are TGTGCCTGTAGAGGGTCTAGCGGGATCCCCTCCTACCACGAGCAGTACTTC. Translating gives CACRGSSGIPSYHEQYF.

V is TRBV6-5 and J is TRBJ2-7; D is possibly TRBD1 (6 bases). Germline V gene sequence: CDR1 MNHEY, CDR2 SVGAGI. CDR3 length equals 15 residues. The V end lost 6 bases, the J end lost 0 bases, and 15 bases lay between the germline ends. The CDR3 coding sequence is TGTGCCAGCAGACTCGCAGGGGCGCACTCCTACGAGCAGTACTTC. Amino acid sequence: CASRLAGAHSYEQYF.

The V call is TRBV6-5, the J call TRBJ1-3; D may be TRBD1 (5 bases). The V end lost 9 bases, the J end lost 0 bases, and 12 bases lay between the germline ends. This CDR3 is 14 amino acids long. The germline V gene encodes CDR1 MNHEY and CDR2 SVGAGI. As DNA, the CDR3 is TGTGCCAGTCGGGACTCCTACTCTGGAAACACCATATATTTT. This translates into CASRDSYSGNTIYF.

The CDR3 sequence: CASSETSGWYEQYF. Written as DNA, the CDR3 is TGTGCCAGCTCCGAGACTAGCGGGTGGTACGAGCAGTACTTC. The gene calls are TRBV7-2 and TRBJ2-7; TRBD2 agrees at 10 bases. The CDR3 runs to 14 residues. CDR1 is SGHTA and CDR2 is FQGNSA in the germline V gene. V trimming: 8 bases; J trimming: 4 bases; junction bases outside the gene matches: 8.

The chain uses TRBV19 and TRBJ2-5, with TRBD2 matching over 11 bases. The CDR3 consists of 13 residues. Germline values: CDR1 LNHDA, CDR2 SQIVND (reference sequence). Losses at the gene ends were 9 bases for V and 8 bases for J; bases not matched to a gene: 8. CDR3 in amino acids: CASGPGTSGTQYF. As DNA, the CDR3 is TGTGCCAGCGGCCCGGGGACTAGCGGAACCCAGTACTTC. Using reference TRBV19 and TRBJ2-5 for the parts outside the CDR3, the full variable domain is DGGITQSPKYLFRKEGQNVTLSCEQNLNHDAMYWYRQDPGQGLRLIYYSQIVNDFQKGDIAEGYSVSREKKESFPLTVTSAQKNPTAFYLCASGPGTSGTQYFGPGTRLLVL.

The chain carries TRBV7-9 and TRBJ1-2; 10 nucleotides line up with TRBD1. This CDR3 is 15 amino acids long. The ends lost 4 bases at V and 4 bases at J; junction bases unmatched: 6. Germline CDR1 is SEHNR and CDR2 is FQNEAQ (reference sequence). The CDR3 sequence is CASSSPDRGSYGYTF. CDR3 coding DNA: TGTGCCAGCAGCTCCCCGGACAGGGGGTCCTATGGCTACACCTTC.

This rearrangement joins TRBV27 to TRBJ2-7; 8 positions agree with TRBD2. Losses at the gene ends were 0 bases for V and 2 bases for J; bases not matched to a gene: 3. This CDR3 region has 15 residues. Germline V lookup: CDR1 MNHEY, CDR2 SMNVEV (reference sequence). The CDR3 coding sequence is TGTGCCAGCAGTTTATCCTCAGCGGGAGCCTACGAGCAGTACTTC. Its protein product is CASSLSSAGAYEQYF.

The chain employs TRBV18 and TRBJ2-2, with a weak D call TRBD2 (6 bases). V was cut by 2 bases and J by 2 bases, with 12 bases left in between. The germline V gene has CDR1 KGHSH and CDR2 LQKENI. The CDR3 length is 16 residues. CDR3 amino acids: CASSPSGGTNTGELFF. In nucleotides, the CDR3 is TGTGCCAGCTCACCATCCGGCGGGACCAACACCGGGGAGCTGTTTTTT.

The chain is built from TRBV3-1 (or the pseudogene TRBV3-2) and TRBJ1-3; TRBD1 matches 7 bases. Germline loops: CDR1 LGHDT, CDR2 YNNKEL (reference sequence). V gave up 7 bases and J gave up 4 bases; unmatched junction bases: 13. The CDR3 has 16 residues. The CDR3: CASTLDRPAWGNTIYF. The CDR3 DNA sequence: TGTGCCAGCACCTTGGACAGGCCGGCTTGGGGAAACACCATATATTTT.

This sequence joins TRBV5-1 and TRBJ2-2, with 10 bases identical to TRBD2. The CDR3 totals 17 residues. The J segment lost 7 bases and the V segment lost 3 bases, leaving 12 bases of the junction unmatched. CDR1 and CDR2 from the germline V gene are SGHRS and YFSETQ. CDR3 sequence: CASSWGPAGGHGGELFF. In DNA form, the CDR3 reads TGCGCCAGCAGCTGGGGCCCAGCGGGAGGGCATGGCGGGGAGCTGTTTTTT. Variable domain in full (rest from reference TRBV5-1 and TRBJ2-2): KAGVTQTPRYLIKTRGQQVTLSCSPISGHRSVSWYQQTPGQGLQFLFEYFSETQRNKGNFPGRFSGRQFSNSRSEMNVSTLELGDSALYLCASSWGPAGGHGGELFFGEGSRLTVL.

The rearrangement joins TRBV27 to TRBJ1-4, with 9 bases matching TRBD1. The ends lost 6 bases at V and 6 bases at J; junction bases unmatched: 2. The germline CDR1 and CDR2 sequences are MNHEY and SMNVEV (reference sequence). The CDR3 covers 13 residues. DNA for the CDR3: TGTGCCAGCAGGAGACAGGGGGATGAAAAACTGTTTTTT. This encodes CASRRQGDEKLFF.

The chain combines TRBV29-1 with TRBJ2-3; D perhaps matches TRBD2 (5 bases). V dropped 2 bases and J dropped 3 bases, with 9 bases sitting between them. Germline CDR1 is SQVTM and CDR2 is ANQGSEA. The CDR3 has 13 amino acids. The CDR3 DNA sequence: TGCAGCGTTGAACTAGCTGGGACAGATACGCAGTATTTT. Protein product: CSVELAGTDTQYF.

V usage is TRBV2 and J usage is TRBJ1-4; no clear D. Germline CDR1 is SNHLY and CDR2 is FYNNEI. The CDR3 extends over 15 amino acids. Trimming left V 7 bases short and J 0 bases short, with 12 bases between. This CDR3 is CASIFQEATNEKLFF. CDR3 DNA sequence: TGTGCCAGCATTTTCCAGGAGGCAACTAATGAAAAACTGTTTTTT.

V and J are TRBV4-2 and TRBJ1-1; D uncertain. V lost 1 base and J 8 bases, leaving 11 bases between the germline ends. The CDR3 spans 13 residues. Germline CDR1 LGHNA, CDR2 YNFKEQ. This CDR3 reads CASSQVGSGEAFF. The CDR3 nucleotides are TGTGCCAGCAGCCAAGTTGGTTCGGGGGAAGCTTTCTTT.

The rearrangement links TRBV18 to TRBJ2-3, with TRBD2 identical over 7 bases. The germline gives CDR1 KGHSH, CDR2 LQKENI. The CDR3 consists of 14 residues. V lost 6 bases to trimming and J lost 1 base; unmatched junction nucleotides: 4. DNA for the CDR3: TGTGCCAGCTCCCGAACTAGCGGCACAGATACGCAGTATTTT. Its translation: CASSRTSGTDTQYF.

The chain links TRBV12-5 to TRBJ2-2; tentatively, D is TRBD2 (6 bases). Trimming removed 0 bases at V and 1 base at J, with 9 bases between. Looked up from germline, CDR1 is LGHNT and CDR2 is FRNRAP. The CDR3 covers 16 residues. The chain's CDR3 is CASGLVGSGNTGELFF. The CDR3 DNA reads as TGTGCTAGTGGTTTGGTCGGGAGTGGGAACACCGGGGAGCTGTTTTTT.

The CDR3 DNA sequence: TGTGCCAGCTCACCACCGGGAGGCACTGAAGCTTTCTTT. This encodes CASSPPGGTEAFF. The V gene is TRBV18, the J gene TRBJ1-1; D is undetermined. Germline V gives CDR1 KGHSH, CDR2 LQKENI. The CDR3 loop spans 13 amino acids. Trimming removed 0 bases at V and 4 bases at J, with 6 bases between.

This chain uses TRBV7-2 with TRBJ2-7; TRBD1 is a possible D gene (5 bases). Germline CDR1 SGHTA, CDR2 FQGNSA. The germline V and J ends were trimmed by 6 bases and 7 bases, with 19 bases remaining between them. This CDR3 has 14 residues. In nucleotides, the CDR3 is TGTGCCAGCAGGGGGCGAAGGAGAATTGAAGAGCAGTACTTC. Its protein product is CASRGRRRIEEQYF.

Here the CDR3 reads CASSQDPNGGYNEKLFF. The CDR3 DNA reads as TGTGCCAGCAGCCAAGACCCCAATGGCGGCTATAATGAAAAACTGTTTTTT. The V call is TRBV4-2, the J call TRBJ1-4; D is undetermined. The V gene lost 0 bases and the J gene lost 4 bases, with 15 bases spanning the gap. This CDR3 has 17 amino acids. The germline gives CDR1 LGHNA, CDR2 YNFKEQ.

J is TRBJ1-5 and V is TRBV3-1 (or the pseudogene TRBV3-2); D may be TRBD1 (5 bases). The CDR3 extends over 14 amino acids. V gave up 4 bases and J gave up 2 bases, with 9 bases separating them. Germline V CDR1 and CDR2: LGHDT, YNNKEL (reference sequence). CDR3 coding DNA: TGTGCCAGCAGCCCAACAGGCGGCAATCAGCCCCAGCATTTT. Encoded protein: CASSPTGGNQPQHF.

This clone was observed a handful of times. The chain links TRBV21-1 to TRBJ2-1; the D call TRBD1 from the table was never checked on the DNA. TRBV21-1 is a pseudogene. The CDR3 runs 15 residues. CDR3: CASSDRSTGWYEQFF. The DNA for the CDR3 is TGTGCCAGCAGCGATCGGTCGACAGGGTGGTACGAGCAGTTCTTC.

CDR3 in DNA: TGTGCCAGCAGCTGGGGTGCGGGGGGTGACAATGAGCAGTTCTTC. Translation: CASSWGAGGDNEQFF. The rearrangement links TRBV5-5 to TRBJ2-1; 8 nucleotides agree with TRBD2. CDR1 is SGHKS, CDR2 YYEKEE, per germline (reference sequence). Trimming cost V 3 bases and J 5 bases; bases outside gene matches: 7. The CDR3 is made up of 15 amino acids.

This sequence joins TRBV5-1 and TRBJ1-1; D not certain. The CDR3 covers 13 residues. Germline loops: CDR1 SGHRS, CDR2 YFSETQ. V gave up 7 bases and J gave up 4 bases, with 14 bases separating them. CDR3 nucleotides: TGCGCCAGCTATACCCAACCAGGCACTGAAGCTTTCTTT. It specifies CASYTQPGTEAFF. The full variable domain, in which reference TRBV5-1 and TRBJ1-1 provide the parts outside the CDR3, is KAGVTQTPRYLIKTRGQQVTLSCSPISGHRSVSWYQQTPGQGLQFLFEYFSETQRNKGNFPGRFSGRQFSNSRSEMNVSTLELGDSALYLCASYTQPGTEAFFGQGTRLTVV.

The count of this clone is one. V gene TRBV10-3 combines with J gene TRBJ2-5, with a tentative D call TRBD2 (6 bases). Trimming removed 6 bases from V and 3 bases from J, with 11 bases in between. Germline V gene data show CDR1 as ENHRY and CDR2 as SYGVKD. This CDR3 is built from 13 residues. The CDR3: CAIRAREEETQYF. DNA of the CDR3: TGTGCCATCAGGGCCAGGGAGGAAGAGACCCAGTACTTC.

This sequence joins TRBV19 and TRBJ2-7, with 7 bases lining up with TRBD2. CDR1 and CDR2 (germline): LNHDA, SQIVND (reference sequence). V gave up 5 bases and J gave up 5 bases; unmatched junction bases: 0. The CDR3 contains 11 residues. The chain's CDR3 is CASSLADEQYF. The CDR3 region has the DNA TGTGCCAGTAGTCTAGCGGACGAGCAGTACTTC.